The present T cell receptor beta chain was sequenced within a study of cytomegalovirus exposure and HLA in healthy donors. The study, taken as a whole, reports: Usually a TCR sequence was rare, but some public TCRs were found in many donors. TRBV6-2, TRBV6-3 and some other V segments were unresolvable in 87-base-pair reads.

The CDR3 loop spans 13 amino acids. Germline lookup yields CDR1 SQVTM and CDR2 ANQGSEA. V dropped 1 base and J dropped 0 bases, with 5 bases sitting between them. This clone was detected once. Its antigen is unknown. The PCR used 60 Vbeta and 13 Jbeta primers. Sequencing was performed with immunoSEQ multiplex PCR; in TCRdb, only in-frame clones are kept and a portion is missing. The sample yields some 180,000 clones, over 75% seen once. Input material: PBMCs. The genes are TRBV29-1 and TRBJ2-3; no reliable D call. The clonotype was recovered from a woman aged 25 to 39 in good health and CMV-seronegative. The CDR3 is CSVEGYSTDTQYF. CDR3 bases: TGCAGCGTTGAAGGCTATAGCACAGATACGCAGTATTTT.